The rows below give T cell receptor beta chains drawn from one sample of a study of blood T cell repertoires in COVID-19. Only in-frame clones appear in the TCRdb table, and some are missing; sequencing was by immunoSEQ multiplex PCR. The table has approximately 52,000 clones, 70% to 90% seen once. The specimen was peripheral blood. The receptors shown here come from an older man with acute or convalescent COVID-19. Both conserved end residues are part of each CDR3. A D gene is named only where the DNA matches it firmly. Clone size is given for some rows only: seen once, a few or many times, or a class if the clone is expanded.

DNA	CDR3	D	V	J	size
TGTGCCAGCAGCTTCCGGTATGAGCAGTTCTTC	CASSFRYEQFF	.	TRBV5-6	TRBJ2-1	.
TGTGCCAGCAGTGACACTTTTCCTGCGGGGCCGCTATACTTC	CASSDTFPAGPLYF	.	TRBV6-4	TRBJ2-5	.
TGTGCCAGCAGGGAAAGCTTGATGGGGGAGCTGTTTTTT	CASRESLMGELFF	.	TRBV25-1	TRBJ2-2	.
TGTGCCAGCAGCGTAGGTAGCGGGAGCTCTGGGGCCAACGTCCTGACTTTC	CASSVGSGSSGANVLTF	TRBD2	TRBV9	TRBJ2-6	.
TGTGCCAGCAGCTTGACTAGCGGGAGGGGGTTTTACAATGAGCAGTTCTTC	CASSLTSGRGFYNEQFF	TRBD2	TRBV7-2	TRBJ2-1	.
TGTGCCAGCAGTTGGGGCAGGTACTACGCTGAAGCTTTCTTT	CASSWGRYYAEAFF	.	TRBV6-5	TRBJ1-1	many
TGTGCCACAAGAACGGGGAACACCGGGGAGCTGTTTTTT	CATRTGNTGELFF	.	TRBV7-9	TRBJ2-2	few
TGTGCCATCAGTGAGTCTCAAATCAATCAGCCCCAGCATTTT	CAISESQINQPQHF	.	TRBV10-3	TRBJ1-5	.
TGTGCCAGCAGCTTCGGGACTAGTACCCTGGAGCAGTACTTC	CASSFGTSTLEQYF	TRBD2	TRBV7-9	TRBJ2-7	.
TGCGCCAGCAGCCCGACCGGGACTAGCGGGATCAATGAGCAGTTCTTC	CASSPTGTSGINEQFF	TRBD2	TRBV5-1	TRBJ2-1	once
TGCGCCAGCAGCATACAGGGGAGCGGGGAGCTGTTTTTT	CASSIQGSGELFF	TRBD1	TRBV5-1	TRBJ2-2	few
TGTGCCAGCAGCCAAGTCGCGACTACAGAGACCCAGTACTTC	CASSQVATTETQYF	.	TRBV3-1/TRBV3-2	TRBJ2-5	.
TGTGCCAGTGGCCCCAGGGCCTTCTACAATGAGCAGTTCTTC	CASGPRAFYNEQFF	.	TRBV11-2	TRBJ2-1	.
TGCAGCGTTGGACAGCAGTACAATCAGCCCCAGCATTTT	CSVGQQYNQPQHF	.	TRBV29-1	TRBJ1-5	.
TGTGCCAGCACGCACCGGGACAGGGTAAACATTCAGTACTTC	CASTHRDRVNIQYF	TRBD1	TRBV7-2	TRBJ2-4	.